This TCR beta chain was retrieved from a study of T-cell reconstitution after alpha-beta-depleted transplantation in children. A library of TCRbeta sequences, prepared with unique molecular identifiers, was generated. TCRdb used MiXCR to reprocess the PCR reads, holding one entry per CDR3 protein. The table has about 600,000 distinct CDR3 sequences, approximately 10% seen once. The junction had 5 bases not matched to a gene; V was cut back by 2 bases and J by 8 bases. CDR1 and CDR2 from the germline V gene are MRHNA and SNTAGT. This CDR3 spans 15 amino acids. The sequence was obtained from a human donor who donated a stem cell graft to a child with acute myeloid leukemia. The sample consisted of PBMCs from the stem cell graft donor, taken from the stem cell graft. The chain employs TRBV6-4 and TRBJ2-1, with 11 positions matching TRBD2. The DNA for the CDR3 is TGTGCCAGCAGTGACCGACTAGCGGGGAACCATGAGCAGTTCTTC. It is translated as CASSDRLAGNHEQFF.